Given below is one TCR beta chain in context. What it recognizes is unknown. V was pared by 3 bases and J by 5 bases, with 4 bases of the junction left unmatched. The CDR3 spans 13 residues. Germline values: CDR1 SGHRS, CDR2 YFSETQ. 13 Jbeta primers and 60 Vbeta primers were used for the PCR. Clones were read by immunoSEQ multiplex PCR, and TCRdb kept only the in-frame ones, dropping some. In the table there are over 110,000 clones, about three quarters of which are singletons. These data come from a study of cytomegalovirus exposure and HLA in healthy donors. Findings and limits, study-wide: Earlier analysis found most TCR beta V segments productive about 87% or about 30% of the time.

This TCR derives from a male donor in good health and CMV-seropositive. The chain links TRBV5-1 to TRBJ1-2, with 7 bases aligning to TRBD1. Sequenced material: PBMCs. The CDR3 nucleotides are TGCGCCAGCAGCTCGTTGACAGGGTATGGCTACACCTTC. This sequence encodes CASSSLTGYGYTF.